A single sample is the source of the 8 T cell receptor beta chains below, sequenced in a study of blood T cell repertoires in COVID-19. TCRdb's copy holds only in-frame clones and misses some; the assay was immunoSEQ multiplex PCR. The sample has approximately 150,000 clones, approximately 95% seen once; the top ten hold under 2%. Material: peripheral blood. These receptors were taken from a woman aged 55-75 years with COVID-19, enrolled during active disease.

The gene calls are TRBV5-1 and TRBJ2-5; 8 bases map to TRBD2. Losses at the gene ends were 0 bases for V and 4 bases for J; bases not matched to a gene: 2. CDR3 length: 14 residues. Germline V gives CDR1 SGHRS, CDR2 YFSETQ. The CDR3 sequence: CASSLGGTRETQYF. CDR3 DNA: TGCGCCAGCAGCTTGGGGGGGACTAGAGAGACCCAGTACTTC.

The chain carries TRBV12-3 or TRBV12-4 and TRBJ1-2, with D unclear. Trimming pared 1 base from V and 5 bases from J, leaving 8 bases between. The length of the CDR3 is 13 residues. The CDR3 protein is CASSLGGTYGYTF. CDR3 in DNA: TGTGCCAGCAGTTTAGGCGGAACATATGGCTACACCTTC.

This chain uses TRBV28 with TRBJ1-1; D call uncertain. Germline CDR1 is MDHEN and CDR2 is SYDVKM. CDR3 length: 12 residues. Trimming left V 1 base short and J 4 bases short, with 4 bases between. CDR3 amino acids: CASSLYLTEAFF. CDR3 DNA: TGTGCCAGCAGTTTATATCTCACTGAAGCTTTCTTT.

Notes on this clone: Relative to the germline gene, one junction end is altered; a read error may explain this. The CDR3 region has the DNA TGTGCCAGCAGTGACTCAGCGAACACTGAAGCTTTCTTT. It translates to CASSDSANTEAFF. The chain is built from TRBV6-5 and TRBJ1-1; D gene ambiguous. Germline assignment: CDR1 MNHEY and CDR2 SVGAGI. The CDR3 extends over 13 amino acids.

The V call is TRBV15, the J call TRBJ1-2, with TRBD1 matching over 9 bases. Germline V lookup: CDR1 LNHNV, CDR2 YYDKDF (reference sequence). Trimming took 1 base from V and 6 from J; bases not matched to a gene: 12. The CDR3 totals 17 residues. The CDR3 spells CATSRGRGWTGVNGYTF. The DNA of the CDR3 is TGTGCCACCAGCAGAGGCCGAGGTTGGACAGGGGTAAATGGCTACACCTTC.

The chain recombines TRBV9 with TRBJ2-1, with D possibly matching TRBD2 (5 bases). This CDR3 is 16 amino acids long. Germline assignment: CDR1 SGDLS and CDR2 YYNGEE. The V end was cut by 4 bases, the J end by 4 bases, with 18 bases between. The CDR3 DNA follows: TGTGCCAGCAGCCAGCGGTCTGGGTTTGGGTACAATGAGCAGTTCTTC. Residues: CASSQRSGFGYNEQFF.

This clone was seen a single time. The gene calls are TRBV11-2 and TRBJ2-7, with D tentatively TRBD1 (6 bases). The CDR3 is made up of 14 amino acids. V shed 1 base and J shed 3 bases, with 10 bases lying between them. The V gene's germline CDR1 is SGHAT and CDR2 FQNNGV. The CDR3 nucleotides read TGTGCCAGCAGCTTAGGAGGGGGAGTCTACGAGCAGTACTTC. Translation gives CASSLGGGVYEQYF.

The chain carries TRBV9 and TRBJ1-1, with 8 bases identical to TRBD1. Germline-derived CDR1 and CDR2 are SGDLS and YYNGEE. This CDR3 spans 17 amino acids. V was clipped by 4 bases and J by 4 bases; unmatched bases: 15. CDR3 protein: CASSLGPTQQGGTEAFF. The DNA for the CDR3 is TGTGCCAGCAGCTTGGGGCCGACGCAACAGGGGGGCACTGAAGCTTTCTTT.